A selection of T cell receptor beta chains follows, all from one sample in a study of T cell responses to AZD1222 COVID-19 vaccine. Clones were sequenced by immunoSEQ multiplex PCR, and TCRdb holds only the in-frame ones, with some missing. Of roughly 170,000 clones listed, approximately 94% are singletons. The source material was peripheral blood, sampled 28 days after the second AZD1222 dose. Source of these receptors: an adult who received the AZD1222 COVID-19 vaccine. Both conserved end residues are part of each CDR3. Fields, in order: J gene, clone size, D gene, V gene, CDR3 DNA, CDR3 protein. A D gene is named only where the DNA matches it firmly. Rows may omit the clone size; those that give it use once, few, many or a size class.

TRBJ1-2,.,TRBD1,TRBV19,TGTGCCAGTAGAAGGGACAGGGCGTCGGGTGGCTACACCTTC,CASRRDRASGGYTF
TRBJ2-7,.,.,TRBV12-3/TRBV12-4,TGTGCCAGCAGTTTGGGGGTCCACGAGCAGTACTTC,CASSLGVHEQYF
TRBJ1-5,.,TRBD1,TRBV5-1,TGCGCCAGCAGCCGCACAGGGGTTGATCAGCCCCAGCATTTT,CASSRTGVDQPQHF
TRBJ1-1,.,.,TRBV19,TGTGCCAGTCTACAGGGGAACACTGAAGCTTTCTTT,CASLQGNTEAFF
TRBJ2-3,.,.,TRBV7-7,TGTGCCAGCAGCCCTCTCGGAGGAGCAGATACGCAGTATTTT,CASSPLGGADTQYF
TRBJ1-4,once,.,TRBV6-6,TGTGCCAGCAGCGGACCGACGATGCGTGAAAAACTGTTTTTT,CASSGPTMREKLFF
TRBJ1-1,.,.,TRBV30,TGTGCCTGGTCGGACGGGTACACTGAAGCTTTCTTT,CAWSDGYTEAFF
TRBJ1-5,.,.,TRBV18,TGTGCCAGCTCGCAACAAACAGGAGATAGCAATCAGCCCCAGCATTTT,CASSQQTGDSNQPQHF
TRBJ2-5,.,.,TRBV7-7,TGTGCCAGCAGCTTGCTCCGTTCCGAGACCCAGTACTTC,CASSLLRSETQYF
TRBJ1-1,.,.,TRBV5-1,TGCGCCAGCATGGGGGAGGCCGGGGAAGCTTTCTTT,CASMGEAGEAFF
TRBJ2-7,once,TRBD1,TRBV3-1/TRBV3-2,TGTGCCAGCAGCCGCACGACAGGGGCGTACGAGCAGTACTTC,CASSRTTGAYEQYF